Listed below are T cell receptor beta chains from one sample, sequenced in a study of blood T cell repertoires in COVID-19. The data were produced by immunoSEQ multiplex PCR, yet TCRdb's version contains in-frame clones alone and is incomplete. The table has over 50,000 clones, around 74% seen once. The sequenced sample was peripheral blood. Every receptor here comes from a woman aged 50 to 60 with active or convalescent COVID-19. Both conserved end residues are part of each CDR3. Each record gives: clone size, CDR3 length, J gene, V gene, CDR3 protein. Part of the rows lack a size; the others show once, few, many or a class for expanded clones.

>.|16|TRBJ2-3|TRBV6-2/TRBV6-3
CASSSLRDREKDTQYF
>.|15|TRBJ1-3|TRBV5-5
CASSSGTGGGNTIYF
>.|14|TRBJ2-3|TRBV5-1
CASSLVTGEDTQYF
>.|15|TRBJ2-2|TRBV5-6
CASSLVASGGGELFF
>.|15|TRBJ2-3|TRBV20-1
CSASPASGMSDTQYF
>.|15|TRBJ1-1|TRBV4-3
CASSQDPQGHTEAFF
>.|14|TRBJ2-3|TRBV5-1
CASDDRGRTDTQYF
>.|15|TRBJ2-7|TRBV2
CASSEVVAGGYEQYF
>.|16|TRBJ1-5|TRBV6-5
CASSSSTRRGNQPQHF
>.|14|TRBJ2-7|TRBV6-2/TRBV6-3
CASSYSTNPKEQYF
>.|15|TRBJ1-2|TRBV5-1
CASSLTTGIGDGYTF
>.|15|TRBJ2-1|TRBV5-1
CASSFRTSGYNEQFF
>.|15|TRBJ2-7|TRBV5-8
CASSPTRAVGREQYF
>.|14|TRBJ2-7|TRBV2
CATRDSSGAYEQYF
>.|15|TRBJ2-3|TRBV5-1
CASSLEAGGADTQYF
>.|15|TRBJ2-5|TRBV4-3
CASSQSGSTQETQYF
>.|15|TRBJ2-1|TRBV13
CASRIWDSSYNEQFF
>.|14|TRBJ2-4|TRBV6-5
CASRRQGAKNIQYF
>many|14|TRBJ2-3|TRBV24-1
CATSGRGRSDTQYF
>few|12|TRBJ2-7|TRBV6-5
CASSQTSGHRYF
>few|12|TRBJ2-7|TRBV27
CASSPLGFEQYF
>.|13|TRBJ1-1|TRBV30
CAWSIRQGGEAFF
>.|14|TRBJ1-2|TRBV20-1
CSASQGRANYGYTF
>.|14|TRBJ1-2|TRBV12-5
CASGDPGQGYGYTF
>.|14|TRBJ2-1|TRBV14
CASSQEWAVREQFF
>.|17|TRBJ2-3|TRBV5-4
CASSLRTSGTNTDTQYF
>.|13|TRBJ2-5|TRBV5-4
CASSPPEPETQYF
>.|14|TRBJ1-6|TRBV5-6
CASSLVAGGTPLHF
>.|13|TRBJ1-1|TRBV10-3
CAISESSLAEAFF
>.|16|TRBJ2-7|TRBV29-1
CSGRVGLAGGPGEQYF
>.|14|TRBJ2-7|TRBV29-1
CSVEASGRPREQYF
>once|16|TRBJ2-7|TRBV7-9
CASSSGSGRLTYEQYF
>.|12|TRBJ2-7|TRBV5-4
CASSGSTSEQYF
>.|16|TRBJ1-6|TRBV4-3
CARSQGGGNYNSPLHF
>.|15|TRBJ2-1|TRBV6-2/TRBV6-3
CASSLGVSSYNEQFF
>.|16|TRBJ2-1|TRBV19
CASSIDHAGKYNEQFF
>.|12|TRBJ2-3|TRBV12-3/TRBV12-4
CASRRHGDTQYF
>.|14|TRBJ1-2|TRBV7-2
CASSLVVDSGGYTF
>.|15|TRBJ2-7|TRBV6-6
CASSYAGGGSYEQYF
>.|15|TRBJ1-4|TRBV19
CASSIGGTPNEKLFF
>.|18|TRBJ1-3|TRBV19
CASSIVGTGGFSGNTIYF
>.|15|TRBJ1-1|TRBV5-4
CASSLTGDGNTEAFF
>.|15|TRBJ2-7|TRBV5-1
CASSLLGLEGDEQYF
>.|14|TRBJ2-4|TRBV7-9
CASSLAPGQDIQYF
>.|18|TRBJ2-2|TRBV7-9
CASSLSRGTGGRIGELFF